The sequence of this T cell receptor beta chain was determined in a study of cytomegalovirus exposure and HLA in healthy donors. Vbeta (60) and Jbeta (13) primers were used in the PCR. Generated by immunoSEQ multiplex PCR, the TCRdb table keeps only in-frame clones and is missing some. The sample comprises under 170,000 clones, 60% to 85% of which are singletons, and around 6.3% rests with the top ten. The sequence was collected from a man aged 45 to 65 in good health and CMV-seropositive. Sequencing was performed on PBMCs.

CDR3 DNA sequence: TGTGCCAGCAGCCAGGGCAAAGAGACCCAGTACTTC. Its protein is CASSQGKETQYF. This chain links TRBV14 with TRBJ2-5; D is ambiguous. This CDR3 region has 12 residues. CDR1 and CDR2 (germline): SGHDN, FVKESK. V lost 3 bases, J lost 3 bases, and 5 bases lay in between. The full variable domain, completed using reference TRBV14 and TRBJ2-5, is EAGVTQFPSHSVIEKGQTVTLRCDPISGHDNLYWYRRVMGKEIKFLLHFVKESKQDESGMPNNRFLAERTGGTYSTLKVQPAELEDSGVYFCASSQGKETQYFGPGTRLLVL.